This T cell receptor beta chain stems from a study of blood T cell repertoires in COVID-19. Across the study: There were acute and convalescent COVID-19 samples, and they came from the United States, Italy and Spain.

The table came from immunoSEQ multiplex PCR; TCRdb's copy has only in-frame clones and leaves some out. There are 350,000 or so clones in the sample; around 83% occur only once, and approximately 3.1% lies in the top ten. Germline-derived CDR1 and CDR2 are LGHNA and YSLEER. V shed 4 bases and J shed 0 bases, with 9 bases lying between them. This CDR3 is built from 14 residues. The clonotype was recovered from a young man with active or convalescent COVID-19. Sequenced input: peripheral blood. The chain has TRBV4-3 and TRBJ1-2, with a weak D call TRBD1 (6 bases). CDR3 nucleotide sequence: TGCGCCAGCAGCCTGGACAGAACTAACTATGGCTACACCTTC. Amino acid sequence: CASSLDRTNYGYTF.